These 10 T cell receptor beta chains originate from one sample sequenced in a study of blood T cell repertoires in COVID-19. Data came from immunoSEQ multiplex PCR; TCRdb stores just in-frame clones and leaves some out. The sample records more than 60,000 clones, approximately 90% being singletons. Sequencing was done on a sample of PBMCs or T cells enriched from blood (not recorded which). These receptors were collected from a middle-aged woman who had recovered from COVID-19.

The J gene is TRBJ1-3, the V gene TRBV19; D gene ambiguous. The CDR3 sequence is 15 residues long. Per germline, CDR1 LNHDA and CDR2 SQIVND (reference sequence). V was trimmed by 7 bases and J by 0 bases, leaving 13 bases between them. CDR3 amino acids: CASTSFRDSGNTIYF. The CDR3 DNA sequence: TGTGCCAGTACATCGTTCCGGGACTCTGGAAACACCATATATTTT.

The chain recombines TRBV7-9 with TRBJ1-2; perhaps TRBD1 as D (5 bases). Germline CDR1 and CDR2: SEHNR and FQNEAQ (reference sequence). The CDR3 spans 14 residues. Trimming took off 1 base at V and 4 bases at J, with 10 bases between the two ends. The CDR3, as DNA: TGTGCCAGCAGCTTAGTTGGACATACCTATGGCTACACCTTC. This gives the protein CASSLVGHTYGYTF.

V and J are TRBV11-2 and TRBJ2-7; 9 bases fit TRBD1. V was pared by 7 bases and J by 4 bases, with 8 bases of the junction left unmatched. In germline, CDR1 is SGHAT, CDR2 FQNNGV. The CDR3 loop spans 14 amino acids. CDR3 DNA: TGTGCCAGCACCCCGAACAGGGGGCCTTACGAGCAGTACTTC. Its protein is CASTPNRGPYEQYF.

This chain joins TRBV19 and TRBJ2-7, with unresolved D. V gave up 5 bases and J gave up 3 bases, with 11 bases separating them. Germline loops: CDR1 LNHDA, CDR2 SQIVND (reference sequence). This CDR3 spans 13 amino acids. CDR3 coding DNA: TGTGCCAGTAGTGCCGGGTCGAGCTACGAGCAGTACTTC. Translating gives CASSAGSSYEQYF.

DNA for the CDR3: TGCGCCAGCAGCCCCCAGACTAGCGCCCAAGAGACCCAGTACTTC. It codes for CASSPQTSAQETQYF. The chain joins TRBV5-1 to TRBJ2-5; 8 bases are a match to TRBD2. The CDR3 has 15 residues. The V gene's germline CDR1 is SGHRS and CDR2 YFSETQ. With 4 bases clipped from V and 1 base from J, the junction kept 6 bases outside the gene matches.

This clone was seen once. V and J are TRBV6-4 and TRBJ2-3; D ambiguous. The CDR3 spans 13 residues. Trimming shortened V by 2 bases and J by 3 bases, and 6 bases separated the two germline ends. Germline assignment: CDR1 MRHNA and CDR2 SNTAGT. CDR3 residues: CASSDPLTDTQYF. DNA for the CDR3: TGTGCCAGCAGTGACCCCTTGACAGATACGCAGTATTTT.

This clone was seen a handful of times. V is TRBV5-1 and J is TRBJ1-1, with D unresolved. The CDR3 spans 16 residues. V shed 3 bases and J shed 4 bases, with 19 bases lying between them. Germline V CDR1 and CDR2: SGHRS, YFSETQ. This CDR3 is CASSSSGSVFGTEAFF. DNA of the CDR3: TGCGCCAGCAGCTCCTCAGGATCAGTATTTGGCACTGAAGCTTTCTTT.

The chain couples TRBV24-1 to TRBJ2-1; D is undetermined. In germline, CDR1 is KGHDR, CDR2 SFDVKD. The CDR3 is made up of 16 amino acids. V lost 9 bases to trimming and J lost 0 bases, with 17 bases between them. The CDR3 DNA is TGTGCCACCTCCCCCGGCGGCCCGGGCTCCTACAATGAGCAGTTCTTC. Protein: CATSPGGPGSYNEQFF.

The gene calls are TRBV14 and TRBJ2-2, with D possibly being TRBD2 (5 bases). Germline-derived CDR1 and CDR2 are SGHDN and FVKESK. The ends were cut back, 0 bases at V and 2 bases at J, with 19 bases in the middle. The CDR3 has 19 residues. The CDR3 coding sequence is TGTGCCAGCAGCCAAGATAGGGAAGAGGGCAGGACCAACACCGGGGAGCTGTTTTTT. Protein sequence: CASSQDREEGRTNTGELFF.

The CDR3 DNA follows: TGTGCCAGCAGCTATCTGGGAAGCGGGGTAAATGAGCAGTTCTTC. Translated, it gives CASSYLGSGVNEQFF. The gene calls are TRBV7-6 and TRBJ2-1; 7 nucleotides agree with TRBD2. V lost 4 bases and J lost 7; bases outside the gene matches: 10. Germline V gives CDR1 SGHVS, CDR2 FNYEAQ. This CDR3 is built from 15 residues.